The clone carrying this TCR beta chain was seen a single time. The junction departs from the called germline gene at one end, perhaps through a read error. The data were obtained in a study of OX40 agonist ivuxolimab in advanced cancers. Germline values: CDR1 MNHEY, CDR2 SVGAGI. This CDR3 has 13 amino acids. TCRdb keeps only in-frame clones here, not all; method: immunoSEQ multiplex PCR. The table has 50,000 to 65,000 clones, roughly 91% seen once. The chain has TRBV6-5 and TRBJ2-7; 10 nucleotides align to TRBD2. Sequencing was performed on CD4+ or CD8+ T cells sorted from blood, taken in a trial of the OX40 agonist ivuxolimab. The TCR originated in an adult with an advanced solid tumor such as melanoma, head and neck, liver or kidney cancer. In DNA form, the CDR3 reads TGTGCCAGCAGTTCTAGCGGGGGTTACGTGCAGTACTTC. The encoded protein is CASSSSGGYVQYF.